This TCR beta chain came from a study of blood T cell repertoires in COVID-19. Study background: Collection of acute and convalescent COVID-19 samples took place in the United States, Italy and Spain.

After removal of 6 bases from V and 0 bases from J, the junction contained 9 bases not matched to a gene. This CDR3 spans 16 amino acids. Germline CDR1 SGHAT, CDR2 FQDESV (reference sequence). The table came from immunoSEQ multiplex PCR; TCRdb's copy has only in-frame clones and leaves some out. The sample records roughly 62,000 clones, around 85% being singletons. Sequenced material: peripheral blood. The receptor comes from a woman of 80 years or more with active or convalescent COVID-19. This chain connects TRBV11-1 to TRBJ2-3; 7 bases align to TRBD2. The CDR3 DNA is TGTGCCAGCAGTCGTACTAGCGACTCTAGCACAGATACGCAGTATTTT. This gives the protein CASSRTSDSSTDTQYF.